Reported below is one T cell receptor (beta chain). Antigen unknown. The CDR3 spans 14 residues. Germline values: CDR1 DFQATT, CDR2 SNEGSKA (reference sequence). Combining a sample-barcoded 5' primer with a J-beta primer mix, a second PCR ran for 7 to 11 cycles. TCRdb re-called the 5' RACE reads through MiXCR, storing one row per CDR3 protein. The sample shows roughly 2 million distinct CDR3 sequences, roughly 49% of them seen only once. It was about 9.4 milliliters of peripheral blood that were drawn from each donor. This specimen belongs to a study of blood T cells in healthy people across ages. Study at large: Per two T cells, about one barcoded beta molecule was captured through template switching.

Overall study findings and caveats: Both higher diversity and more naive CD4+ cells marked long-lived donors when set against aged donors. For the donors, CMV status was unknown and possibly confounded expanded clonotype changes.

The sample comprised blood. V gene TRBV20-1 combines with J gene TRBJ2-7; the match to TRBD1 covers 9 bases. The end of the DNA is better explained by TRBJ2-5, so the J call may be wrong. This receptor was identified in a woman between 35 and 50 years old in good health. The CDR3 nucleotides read TGCAGTGCAGCCGACAGGGGGAGGTCAGAGACCCAGTACTTC. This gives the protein CSAADRGRSETQYF.